This T cell receptor beta chain was captured in a study of blood T cells in healthy people across ages. The V gene's germline CDR1 is SQVTM and CDR2 ANQGSEA. V lost 6 bases and J lost 2, with 12 bases in between. The CDR3 loop spans 13 amino acids. Primers used in a second PCR of roughly 6 to 11 cycles were a sample-barcoded 5' primer and a J-beta primer mix. Each CDR3 protein is one row after TCRdb ran MiXCR on the 5' RACE reads. The sample shows more than 1,000,000 distinct CDR3 sequences, roughly 24% of them seen only once. This same sample was also taken into another study, of T cells of mothers and their children.

The chain is built from TRBV29-1 and TRBJ2-3; D gene unclear. The receptor was isolated from a girl under 10 years old in good health. The specimen sequenced was blood. CDR3 protein: CSVKPLYTDTQYF. CDR3 DNA: TGCAGCGTAAAACCTCTCTACACAGATACGCAGTATTTT.